This is a list of T cell receptor beta chains from one sample in a study of blood T cell repertoires in COVID-19. Here immunoSEQ multiplex PCR was the method, and the copy in TCRdb shows in-frame clones only, minus some. The top ten clones hold 0.94% of a sample with around 300,000 clones, 89% of them seen once. Sample: peripheral blood. These TCRs come from a woman aged 35 to 49 who had recovered from COVID-19. Both conserved end residues are trimmed from each CDR3. The order of the fields is V gene, CDR3 protein.

TRBV7-3 ASSPGTTGTDTQY
TRBV7-8 ASSLSAGVNSPLH
TRBV2 ASSESMTDTQY
TRBV6-5 ASSSGSGYNEQF
TRBV5-4 ASSLAASGGNEQF
TRBV29-1 SVEVVKGGAEAF
TRBV27 ASSLDRALGTEAF
TRBV28 ASSLGRETDTQY
TRBV21-1 ASSKPGCPEINQPQH
TRBV5-4 ASSLGWLAGAGTDTQY
TRBV7-8 ASSPQAEWSHEQY
TRBV6-1 ASSARDSPNTGELF
TRBV4-2 ASSRPKPGTSGGGHTDTQY
TRBV19 ASSMSHTFPQETQY
TRBV28 ASTRGGFGEKLF
TRBV5-6 ASSQWGEGLQETQY
TRBV29-1 SVARTAAREETQY
TRBV19 ATTGRDRAYEQY
TRBV7-9 ASSNDRGGNTIY
TRBV18 ASSPPTGDEQF
TRBV30 AWSVGTGRTDTQY
TRBV5-1 ASSDGQGSYEKLF
TRBV6-1 ASSEASGSIQETQY
TRBV23-1 ASRPGSGNTIY
TRBV2 ASRAGTGPPETQY
TRBV29-1 SVEVRGMNTEAF
TRBV7-8 ASSLNLDRTSTDTQY
TRBV4-1 ASSQDGTGNYGYT
TRBV5-4 ASSSGQGGNYGYT
TRBV2 ASSEARQSYNEKLF
TRBV5-6 ASSFGTDANEKLF
TRBV5-8 ASSWGQGGNSPLH
TRBV7-6 ASSLALEGEQY
TRBV19 ASHGSNQPQH
TRBV7-3 ASSPGTSTDTQY
TRBV27 ASNGRAGGELF
TRBV19 ASSRQAWNTEAF
TRBV6-5 ASSYSSTGGFYGYT
TRBV5-1 ASSLSSGRAETQY
TRBV2 ASRPGAGETQY
TRBV6-8 ARTSGPNTGELF
TRBV18 ASSPQTSGKYNEQF
TRBV7-8 ASSFGTGMSNSPLH
TRBV24-1 ATSDPGQGSNEQF
TRBV27 ASSLKAGGILGYEQY
TRBV2 ASSERGTGVGELF
TRBV7-7 ASSLAIGTDGYNEQF
TRBV6-5 ATGTGGDEQY
TRBV6-1 ASSDGTPSAHNEQF
TRBV6-2/TRBV6-3 ASSYWRQPQH